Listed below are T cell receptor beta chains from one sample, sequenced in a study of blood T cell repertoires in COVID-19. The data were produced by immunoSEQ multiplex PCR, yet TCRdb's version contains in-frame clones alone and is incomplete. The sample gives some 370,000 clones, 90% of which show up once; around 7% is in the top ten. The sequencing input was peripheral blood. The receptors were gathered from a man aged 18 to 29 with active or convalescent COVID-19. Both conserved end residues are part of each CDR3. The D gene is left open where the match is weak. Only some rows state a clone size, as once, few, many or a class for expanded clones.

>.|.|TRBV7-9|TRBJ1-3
TGTGCCAGCAGCTTAGTTGGCGGCTCTGGAAACACCATATATTTT
CASSLVGGSGNTIYF
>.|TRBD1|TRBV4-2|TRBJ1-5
TGTGCCAGCAGCCAAGTTTCGGGACAGGGAGGACAGCCCCAGCATTTT
CASSQVSGQGGQPQHF
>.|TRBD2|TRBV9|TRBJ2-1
TGTGCCAGCAGCAGGGGACTAGCTGACAATGAGCAGTTCTTC
CASSRGLADNEQFF
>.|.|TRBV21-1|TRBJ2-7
TGTGCCAGCAGCAAAGCCCGAGAATTCTACGAGCAGTACTTC
CASSKAREFYEQYF
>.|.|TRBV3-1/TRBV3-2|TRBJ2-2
TGTGCCAGCAGCCAAGATGGGGGGTGGGGCGGGGAGCTGTTTTTT
CASSQDGGWGGELFF
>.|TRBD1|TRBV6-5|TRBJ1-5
TGTGCCAGCAGTTCCCGGGACAGGGGGCTTAGTCAGCCCCAGCATTTT
CASSSRDRGLSQPQHF
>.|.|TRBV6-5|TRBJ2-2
TGTGCCAGCAGTTGGTCGAGGGAGATTCTCGCCGGGGAGCTGTTTTTT
CASSWSREILAGELFF
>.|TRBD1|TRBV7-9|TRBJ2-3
TGTGCCAGCAGCCCGGGCGGGACAGGGTTCCCAGATACGCAGTATTTT
CASSPGGTGFPDTQYF
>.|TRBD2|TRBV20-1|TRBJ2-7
TGCAGTGCTAGTTCCAGCGGGGCCTACGAGCAGTACTTC
CSASSSGAYEQYF
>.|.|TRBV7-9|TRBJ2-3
TGTGCCAGCAGACGAGCAGGGAACACAGATACGCAGTATTTT
CASRRAGNTDTQYF
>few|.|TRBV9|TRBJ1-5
TGTGCCAGCAGCGTAAACCCGGATCAGCCCCAGCATTTT
CASSVNPDQPQHF
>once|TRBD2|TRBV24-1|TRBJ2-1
TGTGCCACCAGTGACCAGACTAGCGGGAGGTTCCCCTACAATGAGCAGTTCTTC
CATSDQTSGRFPYNEQFF
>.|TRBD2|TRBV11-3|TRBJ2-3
TGTGCCAGCAGCTTAGGTGTTAAAGCGGGGGTGGAAGATACGCAGTATTTT
CASSLGVKAGVEDTQYF
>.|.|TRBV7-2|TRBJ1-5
TGTGCCAGCAGCTTAGTAGCGGGAGCCAATCAGCCCCAGCATTTT
CASSLVAGANQPQHF
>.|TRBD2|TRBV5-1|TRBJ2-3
TGCGCCAGCAGCCCCGGGACTAGCGGGAGTGGTGGAGATACGCAGTATTTT
CASSPGTSGSGGDTQYF
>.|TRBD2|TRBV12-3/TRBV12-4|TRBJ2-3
TGTGCCAGCAGGGAGGGACTAGGTGGGCAGTATTTT
CASREGLGGQYF
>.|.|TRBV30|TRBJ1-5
TGTGCCTGGAGCCTCTCGGGGGGGTTCGGCAATCAGCCCCAGCATTTT
CAWSLSGGFGNQPQHF
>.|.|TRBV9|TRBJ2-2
TGTGCCAGCAGCGTAGTCCCCGATAGCGGGGAGCTGTTTTTT
CASSVVPDSGELFF